This T cell receptor (beta chain) emerged from a study of T cells in localized non-small cell lung cancer (dated by TCRdb to between 2020 and 2021). About the full investigation: The study examined T cell repertoires in approximately 240 patients with early-stage NSCLC and compared tumors with uninvolved tumor-adjacent lungs. All 240 or so NSCLC patients in the cohort were treatment-naive and had localized lung tumors that were resected. NSCLC patients had a mean age of roughly 66 years, and around 140 were male and about a hundred female. Here is what the overall study found, with its caveats: Because the study design was exploratory, TCR variables were selected using unadjusted p-values without false-discovery rate correction. Uninvolved tumor-adjacent lung showed the highest T cell clonality, higher than tumor, which suggests more focused antigenic responses in the adjacent lung. Multi-region tumor sequencing was not performed, so intratumor heterogeneity could not be excluded. Higher T cell density in blood was associated with longer overall survival, whereas higher clonality in adjacent lung was associated with shorter survival. A median of around 57 of the top 100 tumor clones turned up in the paired uninvolved adjacent lung, and 28 of those clones also ranked among the top 100 of that same adjacent lung.

At diagnosis, peripheral blood, uninvolved tumor-adjacent lung and tumor were collected and stored as a combination of fresh-frozen and FFPE material. For TCR repertoire profiling, the blood samples were analyzed as peripheral blood mononuclear cells. Remarks on this clone: Its antigen is not yet known. One base away there is no much larger clone; base qualities are not given.

The immunoSEQ Assay was used to sequence TCR beta CDR3 regions from DNA. Processing in the source paper ran as follows. To compute T cell density, TCR beta template counts were normalized to usable DNA, which was estimated by amplifying housekeeping genes. Richness was estimated using the preseqR package, with extrapolation to 400,000 templates for PBMC samples and to 120,000 templates for tissue samples. Clonality was defined by subtracting Pielou's evenness from one. Tissue-enriched TCRs were identified through differential abundance testing performed on productive amino-acid clonotypes, with a minimum total count of 5 and an alpha of 0.1. The Jaccard Index and the Morisita Overlap Index were used to measure repertoire overlap between compartments. GLIPH clustered TCR beta CDR3s with public tetramer-defined viral CDR3s; viral motifs required at least three viral sequences plus V-gene enrichment. TCRdb mirrors the immuneACCESS table, restricted to in-frame sequences. Some clones are absent from its copies; in checked studies, under half trace to an unresolved V gene, and the reason for the others is unknown. D and trimming come from the DNA, and the V and J calls and clone size come from that table. The sample table shows around 79,000 clones, and about 78% are seen once. The ten largest make up 15% to 20% of the sample.

Relative to germline, V is 0 bases shorter and J is 4 bases shorter, with 10 bases between their ends. The germline V gene (reference sequence) supplies CDR1 SGHNT and CDR2 YYREEE. From cysteine to phenylalanine, the CDR3 is 15 amino acids long. The retained sequence is limited to the CDR3, 45 bases, with the frame set at the first base. Here the sequenced sample was PBMCs, taken before any cancer treatment. The TCR sequence derives from a man between 35 and 75 years old with stage II squamous cell lung carcinoma. The receptor chain draws on TRBV5-4 and TRBJ2-2, and TRBD1 may be the D gene, going by 6 matching bases. The bases read TGTGCCAGCAGCTTGGGACAGGCGACCACCGGGGAGCTGTTTTTT. Protein translation: CASSLGQATTGELFF. Reference TRBV5-4 and TRBJ2-2 genes cover what lies past the CDR3, so the full variable domain is ETGVTQSPTHLIKTRGQQVTLRCSSQSGHNTVSWYQQALGQGPQFIFQYYREEENGRGNFPPRFSGLQFPNYSSELNVNALELDDSALYLCASSLGQATTGELFFGEGSRLTVL.